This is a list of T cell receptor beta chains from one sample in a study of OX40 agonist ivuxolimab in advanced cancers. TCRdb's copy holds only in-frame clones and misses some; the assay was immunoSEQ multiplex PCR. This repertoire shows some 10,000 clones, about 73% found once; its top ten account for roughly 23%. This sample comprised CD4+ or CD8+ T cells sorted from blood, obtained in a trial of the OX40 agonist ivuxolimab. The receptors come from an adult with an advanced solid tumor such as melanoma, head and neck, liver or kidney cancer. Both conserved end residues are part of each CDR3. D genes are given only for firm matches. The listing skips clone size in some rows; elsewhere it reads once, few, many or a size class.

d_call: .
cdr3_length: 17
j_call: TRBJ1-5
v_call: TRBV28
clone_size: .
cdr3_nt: TGTGCCAGCAGTTTAAGTATAGGGGCTTATAGCAATCAGCCCCAGCATTTT
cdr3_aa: CASSLSIGAYSNQPQHF

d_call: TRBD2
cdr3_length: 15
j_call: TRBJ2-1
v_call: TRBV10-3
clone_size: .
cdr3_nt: TGTGCCATCAGTGAGCGGGAGGGCCTCTACAATGAGCAGTTCTTC
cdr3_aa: CAISEREGLYNEQFF

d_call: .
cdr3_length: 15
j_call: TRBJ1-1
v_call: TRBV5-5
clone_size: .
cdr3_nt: TGTGCCAGCAGCTTGAGGACGGGACCGAACACTGAAGCTTTCTTT
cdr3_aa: CASSLRTGPNTEAFF

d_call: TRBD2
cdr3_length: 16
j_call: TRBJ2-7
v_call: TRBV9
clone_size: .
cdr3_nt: TGTGCCAGCAGCGTAGAGCCAGGGACTAGTAACTACGAGCAGTACTTC
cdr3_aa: CASSVEPGTSNYEQYF

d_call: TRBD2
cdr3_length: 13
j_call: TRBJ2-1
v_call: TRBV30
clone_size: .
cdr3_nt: TGTGCCTGGAGGCTAGCGGGAGGACATGAGCAGTTCTTC
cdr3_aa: CAWRLAGGHEQFF

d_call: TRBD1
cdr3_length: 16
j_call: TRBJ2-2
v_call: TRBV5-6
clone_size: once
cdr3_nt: TGTGCCAGCAGCATGTCGGACAGGGTGTACACCGGGGAGCTGTTTTTT
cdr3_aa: CASSMSDRVYTGELFF

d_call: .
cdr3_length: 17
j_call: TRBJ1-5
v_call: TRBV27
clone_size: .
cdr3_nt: TGTGCCAGCAGGATGACAGGAGCCCGAAGGAGCAATCAGCCCCAGCATTTT
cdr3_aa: CASRMTGARRSNQPQHF

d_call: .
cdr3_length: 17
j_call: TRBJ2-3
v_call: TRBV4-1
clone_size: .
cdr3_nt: TGCGCCAGCAGCCAAGATACGAGCGGAGCGATCACAGATACGCAGTATTTT
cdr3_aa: CASSQDTSGAITDTQYF

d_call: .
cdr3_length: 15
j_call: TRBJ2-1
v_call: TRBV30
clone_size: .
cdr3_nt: TGTGCCTGGAGTGTACCCCCGGCCCTAGGCGATGAGCAGTTCTTC
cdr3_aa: CAWSVPPALGDEQFF

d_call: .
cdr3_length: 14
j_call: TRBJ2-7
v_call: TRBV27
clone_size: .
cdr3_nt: TGTGCCAGCAGTTTAGGCCTCCCCCCGGCCGAGCAGTACTTC
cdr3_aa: CASSLGLPPAEQYF

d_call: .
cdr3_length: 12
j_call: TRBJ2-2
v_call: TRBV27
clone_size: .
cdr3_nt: TGTGCCAGCAGTTTAACAGTCGGGGAGCTGTTTTTT
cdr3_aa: CASSLTVGELFF

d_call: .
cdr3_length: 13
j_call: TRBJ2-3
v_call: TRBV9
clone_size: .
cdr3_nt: TGTGCCAGCAGCGATGGGGTCGCGGATACGCAGTATTTT
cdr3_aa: CASSDGVADTQYF

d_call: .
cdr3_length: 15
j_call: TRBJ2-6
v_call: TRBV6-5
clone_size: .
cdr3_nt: TGTGCCAGCAGTTACTCGCATTCTGGGGCCAACGTCCTGACTTTC
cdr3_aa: CASSYSHSGANVLTF

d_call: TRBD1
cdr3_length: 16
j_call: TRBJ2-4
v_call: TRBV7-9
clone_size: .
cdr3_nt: TGTGCCAGCAGCAGCGGACAGGGCGAGCCCCTAAACATTCAGTACTTC
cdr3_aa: CASSSGQGEPLNIQYF

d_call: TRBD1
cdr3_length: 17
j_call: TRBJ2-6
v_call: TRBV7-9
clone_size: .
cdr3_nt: TGTGCCAGCAGCGAGGGGACAGGCCCCTCTGGGGCCAACGTCCTGACTTTC
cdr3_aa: CASSEGTGPSGANVLTF

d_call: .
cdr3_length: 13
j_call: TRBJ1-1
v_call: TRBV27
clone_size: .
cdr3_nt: TGTGCCAGCAGTTTATCTCCAGGAGCTGAAGCTTTCTTT
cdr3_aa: CASSLSPGAEAFF

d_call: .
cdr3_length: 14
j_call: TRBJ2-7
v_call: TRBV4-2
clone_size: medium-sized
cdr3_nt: TGTGCCAGCAGCCAAGTAGCTAGCTCCAACGAGCAGTACTTC
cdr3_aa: CASSQVASSNEQYF

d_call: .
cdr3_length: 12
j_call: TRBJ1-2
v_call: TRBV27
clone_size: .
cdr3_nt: TGTGCCAGCAGTTTAACTGGGTTCGGCTACACCTTC
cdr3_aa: CASSLTGFGYTF

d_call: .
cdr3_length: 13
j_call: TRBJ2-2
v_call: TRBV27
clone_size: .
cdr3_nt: TGTGCCAGCAGTTTATCGGGTACCGGGGAGCTGTTTTTT
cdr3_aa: CASSLSGTGELFF

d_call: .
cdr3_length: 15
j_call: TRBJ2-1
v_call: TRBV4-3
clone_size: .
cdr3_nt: TGCGCCAGCAGCCAAGATGGGGCAAGGTACAATGAGCAGTTCTTC
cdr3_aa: CASSQDGARYNEQFF

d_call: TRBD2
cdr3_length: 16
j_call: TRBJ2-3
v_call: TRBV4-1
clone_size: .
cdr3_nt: TGCGCCAGCAGCCAAGGACTAGCGGGAGGGATCGATACGCAGTATTTT
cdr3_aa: CASSQGLAGGIDTQYF

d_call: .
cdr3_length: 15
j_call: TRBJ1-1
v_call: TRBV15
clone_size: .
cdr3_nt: TGTGCCACCAGCAGAGATAGGGCCGGGAACACTGAAGCTTTCTTT
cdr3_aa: CATSRDRAGNTEAFF

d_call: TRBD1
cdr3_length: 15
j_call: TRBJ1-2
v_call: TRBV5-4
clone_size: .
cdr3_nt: TGTGCCAGCAGCCTTTCACAGGGGGCAGACTATGGCTACACCTTC
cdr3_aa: CASSLSQGADYGYTF

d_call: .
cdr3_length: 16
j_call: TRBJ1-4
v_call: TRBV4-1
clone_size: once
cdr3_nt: TGCGCCAGCAGCCTATATTCAGAGACAACTAATGAAAAACTGTTTTTT
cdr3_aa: CASSLYSETTNEKLFF

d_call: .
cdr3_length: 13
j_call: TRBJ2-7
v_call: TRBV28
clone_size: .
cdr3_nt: TGTGCCAGCAGTTTTAACGAGGCCGACGAGCAGTACTTC
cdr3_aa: CASSFNEADEQYF

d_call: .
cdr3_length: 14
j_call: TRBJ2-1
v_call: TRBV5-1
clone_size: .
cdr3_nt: TGCGCCAGCAGCTTTCAGGACCAAGGAAATGAGCAGTTCTTC
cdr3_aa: CASSFQDQGNEQFF

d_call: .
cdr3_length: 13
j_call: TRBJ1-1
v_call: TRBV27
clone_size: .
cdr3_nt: TGTGCCAGCAGTTTGGCGGGTCCCATTGAGGCTTTCTTT
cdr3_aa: CASSLAGPIEAFF

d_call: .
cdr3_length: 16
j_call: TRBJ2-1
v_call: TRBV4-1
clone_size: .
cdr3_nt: TGCGCCAGCAGCCTATCTGGACAGCGGGTTTACAATGAGCAGTTCTTC
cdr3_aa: CASSLSGQRVYNEQFF

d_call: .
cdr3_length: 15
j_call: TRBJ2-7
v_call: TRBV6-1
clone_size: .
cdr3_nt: TGTGCCAGCAGTGAAAAGGCGGGAAGCTCCTACGAGCAGTACTTC
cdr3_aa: CASSEKAGSSYEQYF

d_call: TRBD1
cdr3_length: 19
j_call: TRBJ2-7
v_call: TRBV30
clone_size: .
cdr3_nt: TGTGCCTGGAGTGTCTCTGGGACAGGGGGCGCCGTGATTCGATACGAGCAGTACTTC
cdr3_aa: CAWSVSGTGGAVIRYEQYF

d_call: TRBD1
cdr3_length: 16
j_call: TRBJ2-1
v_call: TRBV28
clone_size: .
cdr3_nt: TGTGCCAGCAGTTTGAAGACAGGGGGCTTCAACAATGAGCAGTTCTTC
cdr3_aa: CASSLKTGGFNNEQFF

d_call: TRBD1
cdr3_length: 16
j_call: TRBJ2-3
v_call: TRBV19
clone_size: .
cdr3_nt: TGTGCCAGTAGTATCGGCCAGGGGGCATTTTGGGATACGCAGTATTTT
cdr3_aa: CASSIGQGAFWDTQYF

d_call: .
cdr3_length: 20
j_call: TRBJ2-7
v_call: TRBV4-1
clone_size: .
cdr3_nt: TGCGCCAGCAGCCAGATTAAATTAACCCCGACAGTACCTAAAGCGGACGAGCAGTACTTC
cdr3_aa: CASSQIKLTPTVPKADEQYF

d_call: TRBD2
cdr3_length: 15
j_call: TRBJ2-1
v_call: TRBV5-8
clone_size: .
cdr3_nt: TGTGCCAGCACGATTCTAGCGGGAGCCCGGAGTGAGCAGTTCTTC
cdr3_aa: CASTILAGARSEQFF

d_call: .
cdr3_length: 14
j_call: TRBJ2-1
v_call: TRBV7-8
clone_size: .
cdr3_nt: TGTGCCAGCAGCCCGGGACATTCCTACAATGAGCAGTTCTTC
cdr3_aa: CASSPGHSYNEQFF

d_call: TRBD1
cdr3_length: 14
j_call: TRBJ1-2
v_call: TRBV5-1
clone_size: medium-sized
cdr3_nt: TGCGCCAGCAGCTTAGACAGGGGATCGGAGGGCTACACCTTC
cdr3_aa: CASSLDRGSEGYTF

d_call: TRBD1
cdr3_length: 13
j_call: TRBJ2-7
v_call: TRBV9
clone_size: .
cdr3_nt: TGTGCCAGCTCCGGGACAGGGCTTATGGAGCAGTACTTC
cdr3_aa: CASSGTGLMEQYF

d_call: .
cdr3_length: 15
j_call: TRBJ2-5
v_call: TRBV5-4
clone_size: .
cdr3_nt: TGTGCCAGCAGGTTTTTAGAGGACAGTGCCGAGACCCAGTACTTC
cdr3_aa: CASRFLEDSAETQYF